These T cell receptor beta chains were read from a single sample in a study of cytomegalovirus exposure and HLA in healthy donors. Sequencing used immunoSEQ multiplex PCR; TCRdb keeps in-frame clones, though not all of them. This sample has around 120,000 clones, with approximately 78% found just once. Sample: PBMCs. The receptors come from a middle-aged woman in good health and CMV-seropositive. Both conserved end residues are part of each CDR3. The D gene is left open where the match is weak. Size is omitted from some rows. Given values are once, few, many or a class for expanded clones.

v_gene,abundance,j_gene,len,d_gene,CDR3nt,CDR3aa
TRBV11-1,once,TRBJ2-2,15,TRBD1,TGTGCCAGCAGAGCCACAGGGGTGTGGCCCGGGGAGCTGTTTTTT,CASRATGVWPGELFF
TRBV7-2,-,TRBJ1-6,14,-,TGTGCCAGCAGCTTAGGAGTGGGGAGTTCACCCCTCCACTTT,CASSLGVGSSPLHF
TRBV11-2,-,TRBJ2-7,15,TRBD2,TGTGCCAGCAGCCGTACCGGACTCGGGAGGGGGGAGCAGTACTTC,CASSRTGLGRGEQYF
TRBV13,-,TRBJ1-1,14,-,TGTGCCAGCAGCTCGCGGTCTGCGAGAGTCTGGGCTTTCTTT,CASSSRSARVWAFF
TRBV5-4,-,TRBJ2-7,13,-,TGTGCCAGCAGCTCGAAGACTCGGGACGAGCAGTACTTC,CASSSKTRDEQYF
TRBV7-9,-,TRBJ1-5,13,-,TGTGCCAGCAGCTTGGAGGGCGATCAGCCCCAGCATTTT,CASSLEGDQPQHF
TRBV4-3,once,TRBJ2-3,15,-,TGCGCCAGCAGCTATCAGGGGTTTAGGACAGATACGCAGTATTTT,CASSYQGFRTDTQYF
TRBV6-5,few,TRBJ1-4,15,-,TGTGCCAGCAGTTACAGTCAGGGAACAAATGAAAAACTGTTTTTT,CASSYSQGTNEKLFF
TRBV2,-,TRBJ2-2,14,-,TGTGCCAGCAGTGAAGAGCTAAGTAGCGGGGAGCTGTTTTTT,CASSEELSSGELFF
TRBV9,-,TRBJ2-1,14,-,TGTGCCAGCAGCGTGGTGGGGGGGCGATGGGAGCAGTTCTTC,CASSVVGGRWEQFF
TRBV6-5,-,TRBJ2-7,15,-,TGTGCCAGCAGACCCTCCGGGACATCTTCCTACGAGCGGTACTTC,CASRPSGTSSYERYF
TRBV7-9,-,TRBJ2-1,18,TRBD2,TGTGCCAGCAGCTTACCGTTCCGACTAGCGGGGCCTTACAATGAGCAGTTCTTC,CASSLPFRLAGPYNEQFF
TRBV29-1,-,TRBJ2-1,15,-,TGCAGCGCCTTGAACGGGGAGAGCTCCTACAATGAGCAGTTCTTC,CSALNGESSYNEQFF
TRBV7-2,-,TRBJ2-5,15,TRBD2,TGTGCCAGCAGCCCCACTAGCGGGGTGCAAGAGACCCAGTACTTC,CASSPTSGVQETQYF
TRBV5-1,-,TRBJ2-7,14,TRBD1,TGCGCCAGCAGCACGACAGGGGAGCGCTACGAGCAGTACTTC,CASSTTGERYEQYF
TRBV7-9,-,TRBJ2-2,13,-,TGTGCCAGCAGCTTATCAGGAACCGGGGAGCTGTTTTTT,CASSLSGTGELFF
TRBV6-4,-,TRBJ2-2,14,-,TGTGCCAGCAGCACGGGACATAAAACCGGGGAGCTGTTTTTT,CASSTGHKTGELFF
TRBV19,-,TRBJ1-2,14,-,TGTGCCAGTAGTTTCAACCGCTACAGCCATGGCTACACCTTC,CASSFNRYSHGYTF
TRBV5-4,few,TRBJ2-7,14,TRBD1,TGTGCCAGCAGCGGGACAGGCTCTTCCTACGAGCAGTACTTC,CASSGTGSSYEQYF
TRBV12-5,-,TRBJ1-1,18,TRBD1,TGTGCTAGTGGTTTTCTACTCCGGGACAGGGAAGAAGACACTGAAGCTTTCTTT,CASGFLLRDREEDTEAFF
TRBV7-8,-,TRBJ1-2,13,-,TGTGCCAGCAGCCCCCTAGGGAGGGATGGCTACACCTTC,CASSPLGRDGYTF
TRBV4-3,-,TRBJ1-4,14,TRBD1,TGCGCCAGCAGCCTCTTGGACAGGAGGGAAAAACTGTTTTTT,CASSLLDRREKLFF
TRBV7-2,-,TRBJ1-1,13,-,TGTGCCAGCAGCCCCGGGGGGGGCACTGAAGCTTTCTTT,CASSPGGGTEAFF
TRBV7-9,-,TRBJ1-1,13,-,TGTGCCAGCAGCTTTTCAGGGTACACTGAAGCTTTCTTT,CASSFSGYTEAFF
TRBV19,-,TRBJ2-3,11,-,TGTGCCAGTAGTATATCCTCCGCGCAGTATTTT,CASSISSAQYF
TRBV6-5,-,TRBJ2-2,14,-,TGTGCCAGCAGCGCCAGGGATGACACCGGGGAGCTGTTTTTT,CASSARDDTGELFF
TRBV5-8,-,TRBJ1-5,16,TRBD1,TGTGCCGGCAGCCAGGGGACAGTTGAGAGCAATCAGCCCCAGCATTTT,CAGSQGTVESNQPQHF
TRBV10-3,-,TRBJ1-5,15,-,TGTGCCATCAGTGAGGGGGGGGCGGGTTATCAGCCCCAGCATTTT,CAISEGGAGYQPQHF
TRBV11-2,-,TRBJ2-3,17,TRBD2,TGTGCCAGCAGCTTAGATCCTCGCAGCGGGGGCGGAGATACGCAGTATTTT,CASSLDPRSGGGDTQYF
TRBV7-9,-,TRBJ1-6,13,-,TGTGCCAGCAGCTTAGGGCTGGGCTCACCCCTCCACTTT,CASSLGLGSPLHF
TRBV19,-,TRBJ2-1,14,-,TGTGCCAGTACTTGGGGGACATCTTCGGATGAGCAGTTCTTC,CASTWGTSSDEQFF
TRBV5-1,few,TRBJ1-1,16,-,TGCGCCAGCAGTGAGGGGGTGATGACGGTGAACACTGAAGCTTTCTTT,CASSEGVMTVNTEAFF
TRBV14,once,TRBJ2-2,16,-,TGTGCCAGCAGCCCTACAGGGCGAGCCTACACCGGGGAGCTGTTTTTT,CASSPTGRAYTGELFF
TRBV10-1,-,TRBJ1-1,18,-,TGCGCCAGCAGTGAGTCCCCGAGCAGGCGTAGATTGAACACTGAAGCTTTCTTT,CASSESPSRRRLNTEAFF
TRBV13,few,TRBJ2-7,13,-,TGTGCCAGCAGCTGGGGGGGGGACACCGAGCAGTACTTC,CASSWGGDTEQYF
TRBV4-3,-,TRBJ1-2,13,-,TGCGCCAGCAGCTTTACAGGGAACTATGGCTACACCTTC,CASSFTGNYGYTF
TRBV15,few,TRBJ1-1,17,TRBD1,TGTGCCACCAGCAGACCTGAGGACAGGGGGCTACACACTGAAGCTTTCTTT,CATSRPEDRGLHTEAFF
TRBV7-2,-,TRBJ2-7,15,TRBD1,TGTGCCAGCAGCCGGGACAGGACAGGGGACTACGAGCAGTACTTC,CASSRDRTGDYEQYF
TRBV6-1,-,TRBJ1-5,12,-,TGTGCCAGCACACAGGGCAATCAGCCCCAGCATTTT,CASTQGNQPQHF
TRBV6-5,-,TRBJ2-7,15,TRBD1,TGTGCCAGCAGTGTAACAGGGGGCGCTCGGGACGAGCAGTACTTC,CASSVTGGARDEQYF
TRBV9,-,TRBJ2-2,15,TRBD1,TGTGCCAGCAGCGTACGGACAGGGGGATCCGGGGAGCTGTTTTTT,CASSVRTGGSGELFF
TRBV29-1,-,TRBJ2-1,14,TRBD1,TGCAGCGTTGAACATCGGGACAGGGCTGATGAGCAGTTCTTC,CSVEHRDRADEQFF
TRBV4-3,-,TRBJ1-1,17,TRBD1,TGCGCCAGCAGCCGCGGACGAGGGGGCGAGTGGAACACTGAAGCTTTCTTT,CASSRGRGGEWNTEAFF
TRBV14,once,TRBJ2-3,14,-,TGTGCCAGCAGCCAGAGGTGGGGCACAGATACGCAGTATTTT,CASSQRWGTDTQYF
TRBV7-2,-,TRBJ2-3,13,-,TGTGCCAGCAGCCCCCTCGAGGGAGATACGCAGTATTTT,CASSPLEGDTQYF
TRBV6-5,-,TRBJ1-2,15,-,TGTGCCAGCAGTTACGTGGGGACACCCCTACCGGGCTACACCTTC,CASSYVGTPLPGYTF